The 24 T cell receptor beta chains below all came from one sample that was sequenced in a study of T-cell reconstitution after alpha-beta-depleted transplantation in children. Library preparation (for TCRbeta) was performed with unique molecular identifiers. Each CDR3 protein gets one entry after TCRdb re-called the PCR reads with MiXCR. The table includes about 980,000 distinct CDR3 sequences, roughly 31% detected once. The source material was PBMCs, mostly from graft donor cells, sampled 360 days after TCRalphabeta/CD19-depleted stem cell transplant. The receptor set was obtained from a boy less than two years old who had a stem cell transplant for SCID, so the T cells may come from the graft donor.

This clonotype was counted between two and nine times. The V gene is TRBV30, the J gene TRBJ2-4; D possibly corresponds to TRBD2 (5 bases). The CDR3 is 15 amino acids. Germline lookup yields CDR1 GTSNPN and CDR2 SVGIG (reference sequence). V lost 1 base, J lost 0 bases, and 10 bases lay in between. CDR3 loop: CAWSDRELAKNIQYF. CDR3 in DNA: TGTGCCTGGAGTGACCGGGAACTAGCCAAAAACATTCAGTACTTC.

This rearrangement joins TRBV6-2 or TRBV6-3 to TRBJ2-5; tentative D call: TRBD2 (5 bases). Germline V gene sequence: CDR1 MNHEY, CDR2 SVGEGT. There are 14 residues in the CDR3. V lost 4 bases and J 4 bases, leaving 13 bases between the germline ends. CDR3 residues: CASSSLPGSETQYF. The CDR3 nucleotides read TGTGCCAGCAGTTCCCTTCCGGGGTCAGAGACCCAGTACTTC.

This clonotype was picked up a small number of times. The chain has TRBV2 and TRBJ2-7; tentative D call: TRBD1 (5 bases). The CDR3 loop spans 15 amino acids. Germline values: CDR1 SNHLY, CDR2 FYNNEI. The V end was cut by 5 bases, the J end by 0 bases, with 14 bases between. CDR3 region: CASSSGRELSYEQYF. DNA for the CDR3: TGTGCCAGCAGTTCCGGCAGGGAACTCTCCTACGAGCAGTACTTC.

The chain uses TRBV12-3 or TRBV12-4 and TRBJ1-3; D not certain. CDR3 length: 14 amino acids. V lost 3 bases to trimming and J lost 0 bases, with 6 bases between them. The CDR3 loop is CASSFGTSGNTIYF. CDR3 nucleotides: TGTGCCAGCAGTTTCGGCACCTCTGGAAACACCATATATTTT.

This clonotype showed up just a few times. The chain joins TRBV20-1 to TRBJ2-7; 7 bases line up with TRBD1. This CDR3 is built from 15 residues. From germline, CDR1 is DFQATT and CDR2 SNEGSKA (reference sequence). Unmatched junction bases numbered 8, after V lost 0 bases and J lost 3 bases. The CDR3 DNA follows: TGCAGTGCTAGAGATCATAGACAGGGTAGCTACGAGCAGTACTTC. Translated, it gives CSARDHRQGSYEQYF.

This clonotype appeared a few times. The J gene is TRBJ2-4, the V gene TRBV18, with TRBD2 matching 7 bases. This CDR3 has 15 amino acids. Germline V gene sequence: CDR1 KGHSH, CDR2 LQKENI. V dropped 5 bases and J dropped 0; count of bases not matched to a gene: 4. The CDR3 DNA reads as TGTGCCAGCTCAAGGGAGGGCATAGCCAAAAACATTCAGTACTTC. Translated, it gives CASSREGIAKNIQYF.

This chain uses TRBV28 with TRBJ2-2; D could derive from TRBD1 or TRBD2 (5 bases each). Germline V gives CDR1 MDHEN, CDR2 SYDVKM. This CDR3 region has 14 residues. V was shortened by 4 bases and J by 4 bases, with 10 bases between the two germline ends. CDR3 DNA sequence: TGTGCCAGCAGTTATGGGACGGTCACCGGGGAGCTGTTTTTT. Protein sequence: CASSYGTVTGELFF.

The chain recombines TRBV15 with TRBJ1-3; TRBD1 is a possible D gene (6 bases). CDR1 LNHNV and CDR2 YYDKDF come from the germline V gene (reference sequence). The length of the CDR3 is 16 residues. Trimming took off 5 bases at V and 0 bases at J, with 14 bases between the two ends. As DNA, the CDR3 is TGTGCCACCAGCTTTGGGGGCCGAGACTCTGGAAACACCATATATTTT. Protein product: CATSFGGRDSGNTIYF.

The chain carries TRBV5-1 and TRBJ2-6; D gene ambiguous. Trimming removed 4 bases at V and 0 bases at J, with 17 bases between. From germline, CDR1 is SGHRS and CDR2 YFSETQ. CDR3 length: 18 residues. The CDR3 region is CASSLQSGASSGANVLTF. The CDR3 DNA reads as TGCGCCAGCAGCCTCCAATCGGGTGCAAGCTCTGGGGCCAACGTCCTGACTTTC.

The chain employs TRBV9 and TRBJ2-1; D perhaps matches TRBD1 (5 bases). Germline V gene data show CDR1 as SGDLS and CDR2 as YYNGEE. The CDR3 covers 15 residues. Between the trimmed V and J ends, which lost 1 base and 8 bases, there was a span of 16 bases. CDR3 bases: TGTGCCAGCAGCGTAAATTCCCAGGGAAGGGATGAGCAGTTCTTC. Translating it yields CASSVNSQGRDEQFF.

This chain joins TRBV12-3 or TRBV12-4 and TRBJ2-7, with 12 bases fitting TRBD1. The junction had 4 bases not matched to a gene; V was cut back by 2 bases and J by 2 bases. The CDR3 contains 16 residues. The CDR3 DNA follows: TGTGCCAGCAGTTTATTTTGGGACAGGGGGCCCTACGAGCAGTACTTC. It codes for CASSLFWDRGPYEQYF.

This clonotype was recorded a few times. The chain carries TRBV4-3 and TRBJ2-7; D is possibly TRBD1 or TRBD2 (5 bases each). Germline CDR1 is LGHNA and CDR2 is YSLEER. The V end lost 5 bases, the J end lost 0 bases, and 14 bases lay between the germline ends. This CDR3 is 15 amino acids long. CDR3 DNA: TGCGCCAGCAGCAGGGGACGGACGGGCTCCTACGAGCAGTACTTC. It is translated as CASSRGRTGSYEQYF.

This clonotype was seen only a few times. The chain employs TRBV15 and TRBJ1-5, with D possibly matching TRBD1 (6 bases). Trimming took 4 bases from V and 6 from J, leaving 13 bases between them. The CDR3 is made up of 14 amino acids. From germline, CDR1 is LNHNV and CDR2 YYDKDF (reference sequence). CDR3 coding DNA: TGTGCCACCAGCATAGAACAGGGCGGTCAGCCCCAGCATTTT. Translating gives CATSIEQGGQPQHF.

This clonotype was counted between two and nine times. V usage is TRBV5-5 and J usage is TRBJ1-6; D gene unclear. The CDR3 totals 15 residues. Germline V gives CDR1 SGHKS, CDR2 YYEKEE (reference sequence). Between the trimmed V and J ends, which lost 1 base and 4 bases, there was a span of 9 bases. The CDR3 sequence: CASSLSRRYNSPLHF. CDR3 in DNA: TGTGCCAGCAGCTTGAGTCGCCGTTATAATTCACCCCTCCACTTT. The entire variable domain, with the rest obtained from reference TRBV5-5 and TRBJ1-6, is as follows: DAGVTQSPTHLIKTRGQQVTLRCSPISGHKSVSWYQQVLGQGPQFIFQYYEKEERGRGNFPDRFSARQFPNYSSELNVNALLLGDSALYLCASSLSRRYNSPLHFGNGTRLTVT.

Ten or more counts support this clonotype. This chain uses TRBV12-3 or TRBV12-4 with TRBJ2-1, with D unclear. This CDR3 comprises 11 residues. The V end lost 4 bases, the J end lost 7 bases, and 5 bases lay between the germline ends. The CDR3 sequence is CASSSPNEQFF. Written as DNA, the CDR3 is TGTGCCAGCAGTTCTCCAAATGAGCAGTTCTTC.

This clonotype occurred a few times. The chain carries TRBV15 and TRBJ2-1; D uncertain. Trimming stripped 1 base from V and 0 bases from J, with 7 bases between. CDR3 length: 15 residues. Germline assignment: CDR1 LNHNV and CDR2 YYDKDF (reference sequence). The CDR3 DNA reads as TGTGCCACCAGCAGAGGGGTGGCCTCCTACAATGAGCAGTTCTTC. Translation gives CATSRGVASYNEQFF.

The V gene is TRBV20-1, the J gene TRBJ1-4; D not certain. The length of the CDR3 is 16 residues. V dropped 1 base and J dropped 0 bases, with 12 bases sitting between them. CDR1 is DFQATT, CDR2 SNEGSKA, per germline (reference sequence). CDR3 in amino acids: CSARGGSVATNEKLFF. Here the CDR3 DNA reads TGCAGTGCTAGAGGCGGCAGCGTTGCAACTAATGAAAAACTGTTTTTT.

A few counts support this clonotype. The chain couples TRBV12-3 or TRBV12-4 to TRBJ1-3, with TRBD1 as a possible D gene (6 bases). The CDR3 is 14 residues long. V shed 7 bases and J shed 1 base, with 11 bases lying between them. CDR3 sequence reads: CASTRRGSGNTIYF. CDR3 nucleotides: TGTGCCAGCACTAGGAGGGGGTCTGGAAACACCATATATTTT.

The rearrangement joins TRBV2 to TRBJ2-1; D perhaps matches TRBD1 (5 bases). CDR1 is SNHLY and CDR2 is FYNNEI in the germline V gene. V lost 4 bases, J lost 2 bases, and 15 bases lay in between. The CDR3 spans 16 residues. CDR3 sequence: CASSVVGRRAYNEQFF. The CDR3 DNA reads TGTGCCAGCAGTGTAGTGGGGCGCAGGGCCTACAATGAGCAGTTCTTC.

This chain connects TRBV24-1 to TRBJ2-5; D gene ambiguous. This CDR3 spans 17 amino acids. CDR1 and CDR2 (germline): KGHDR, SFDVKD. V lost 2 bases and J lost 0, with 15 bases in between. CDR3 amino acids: CATSDSGRTSNQETQYF. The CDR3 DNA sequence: TGTGCCACCAGTGATTCGGGCAGAACCTCGAACCAAGAGACCCAGTACTTC.

In DNA form, the CDR3 reads TGTGCCAGCAGAAGAGACAGGGAGTTCTCCTACGAGCAGTACTTC. This encodes CASRRDREFSYEQYF. V usage is TRBV6-5 and J usage is TRBJ2-7, with 7 bases aligning to TRBD1. Germline CDR1 MNHEY, CDR2 SVGAGI. The CDR3 sequence is 15 residues long. V was pared by 6 bases and J by 0 bases, with 8 bases of the junction left unmatched.

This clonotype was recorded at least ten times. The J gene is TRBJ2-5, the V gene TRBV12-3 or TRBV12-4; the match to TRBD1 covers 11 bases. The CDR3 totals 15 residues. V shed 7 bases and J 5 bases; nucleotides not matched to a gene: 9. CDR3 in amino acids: CASKPWTGGGETQYF. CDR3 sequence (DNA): TGTGCCAGCAAGCCGTGGACAGGGGGCGGGGAGACCCAGTACTTC.

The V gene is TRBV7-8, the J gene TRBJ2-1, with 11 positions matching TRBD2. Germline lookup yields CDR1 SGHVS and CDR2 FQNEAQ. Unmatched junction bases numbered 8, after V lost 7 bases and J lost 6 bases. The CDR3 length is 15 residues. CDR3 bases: TGTGCCAGCATCATAGCGGGGGGGCTTTTCAATGAGCAGTTCTTC. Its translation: CASIIAGGLFNEQFF.

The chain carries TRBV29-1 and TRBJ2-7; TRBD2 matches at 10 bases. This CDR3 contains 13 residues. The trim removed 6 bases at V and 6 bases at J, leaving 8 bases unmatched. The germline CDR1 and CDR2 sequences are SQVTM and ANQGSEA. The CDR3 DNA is TGCAGCGTCGCACTAGCGGGGTTGGGCGAGCAGTACTTC. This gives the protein CSVALAGLGEQYF.